This record concerns one T cell receptor (beta chain) sequence. This sample was included in a study of blood T cell repertoires in COVID-19. Background on the study: COVID-19 samples, acute and convalescent, were from the United States, Italy and Spain. T cells, B-cell-depleted T cells, or PBMCs supplied cDNA or gDNA.

Seattle enrolled patients during active infection and tracked them longitudinally. This CDR3 has 18 amino acids. Germline CDR1 and CDR2: SGHDT and YYEEEE. V shed 0 bases and J 3 bases; nucleotides not matched to a gene: 12. Source study methods: The authors estimated nucleated cell counts from reference gene primer amplification. Sequencing was performed with immunoSEQ multiplex PCR; in TCRdb, only in-frame clones are kept and a portion is missing. The DNA was the basis for D and trimming; V, J and clone size are from that table. The sample holds about 370,000 clones, more than 70% seen once. The receptor was derived from a woman aged 25 to 45 with COVID-19, enrolled during active disease. The specimen sequenced was peripheral blood. The rearrangement links TRBV5-6 to TRBJ2-5; 9 bases are shared with TRBD1. DNA for the CDR3: TGTGCCAGCAGCTTGGGGGAAATACAGGGGGCGACGAAAGAGACCCAGTACTTC. As protein: CASSLGEIQGATKETQYF. The complete variable domain, with remaining parts taken from reference TRBV5-6 and TRBJ2-5, reads DAGVTQSPTHLIKTRGQQVTLRCSPKSGHDTVSWYQQALGQGPQFIFQYYEEEERQRGNFPDRFSGHQFPNYSSELNVNALLLGDSALYLCASSLGEIQGATKETQYFGPGTRLLVL.